The 8 T cell receptor beta chains given below trace back to one sample, sequenced in a study of blood T cell repertoires in COVID-19. Assay used: immunoSEQ multiplex PCR; TCRdb lists only in-frame clones, some missing. The sample records around 99,000 clones, about 89% being singletons. What was sequenced was peripheral blood. The receptor set was obtained from a man aged 35 to 55 with active or convalescent COVID-19.

This clone was recorded once. The chain joins TRBV9 to TRBJ1-2; no firm D call. Germline CDR1 reads SGDLS; CDR2 reads YYNGEE. The ends were cut back, 1 base at V and 4 bases at J, with 8 bases in the middle. The CDR3 is made up of 13 amino acids. CDR3 DNA: TGTGCCAGCAGCGTAAATCGGGGCTATGGCTACACCTTC. It translates to CASSVNRGYGYTF.

DNA of the CDR3: TGTGCCAGCAGCGCGGTCAGGGCAAACACTGAAGCTTTCTTT. It translates to CASSAVRANTEAFF. The rearrangement links TRBV6-5 to TRBJ1-1; D may be TRBD1 (5 bases). There are 14 residues in the CDR3. The V gene lost 6 bases and the J gene lost 2 bases, with 13 bases spanning the gap. In germline, CDR1 is MNHEY, CDR2 SVGAGI.

For the CDR3, the DNA is TGCGCCAGCAGCCCCCAGGTAGGCCAGAGAGATACGCAGTATTTT. Translating it yields CASSPQVGQRDTQYF. The gene calls are TRBV5-1 and TRBJ2-3, with D unclear. Germline values: CDR1 SGHRS, CDR2 YFSETQ. CDR3 size: 15 residues. The ends were cut back, 4 bases at V and 5 bases at J, with 17 bases in the middle.

The rearrangement joins TRBV27 to TRBJ1-4; D gene ambiguous. Per the germline V gene, CDR1 is MNHEY and CDR2 is SMNVEV (reference sequence). There are 14 residues in the CDR3. V was clipped by 6 bases and J by 5 bases, with 13 bases between them. Here the CDR3 DNA reads TGTGCCAGCAGGCGTGGGAGTGGGAATGAAAAACTGTTTTTT. Translation gives CASRRGSGNEKLFF.

V is TRBV7-9 and J is TRBJ2-5, with D possibly matching TRBD2 (5 bases). The CDR3 is 14 residues long. The V and J ends lost 5 bases and 0 bases respectively, with 10 bases between them. Germline V gene lookup returns CDR1 SEHNR and CDR2 FQNEAQ (reference sequence). CDR3 loop: CASSQAGNQETQYF. The CDR3 coding sequence is TGTGCCAGCAGCCAGGCGGGTAACCAAGAGACCCAGTACTTC.

The rearrangement links TRBV29-1 to TRBJ2-3; 9 nucleotides match TRBD1. V lost 3 bases and J lost 4; bases outside the gene matches: 5. The CDR3 is 14 residues long. CDR1 SQVTM and CDR2 ANQGSEA come from the germline V gene. The CDR3 protein is CSVEGTGWADTQYF. DNA of the CDR3: TGCAGCGTTGAGGGGACAGGGTGGGCAGATACGCAGTATTTT.

In this sample, this clone turned up once. For the CDR3, the DNA is TGTGCCAGCAGTCGACTAGCGGGAGACTCAGATACGCAGTATTTT. Its protein product is CASSRLAGDSDTQYF. The chain links TRBV6-2 or TRBV6-3 to TRBJ2-3; 12 positions match TRBD2. This CDR3 region has 15 residues. Germline CDR1 is MNHEY and CDR2 is SVGEGT. J gave up 4 bases and V 5 bases, and 4 bases lay outside the gene matches.

The chain links TRBV4-1 to TRBJ1-4; no reliable D call. The CDR3 totals 13 residues. V was cut by 1 base and J by 8 bases, with 8 bases left in between. Germline loops: CDR1 MGHRA, CDR2 YSYEKL. The chain's CDR3 is CASSQVSWEKLFF. The DNA for the CDR3 is TGCGCCAGCAGCCAAGTGAGTTGGGAAAAACTGTTTTTT.